The clone carrying this T cell receptor (beta chain) was detected only a few times. The data were taken from a study of control samples from healthy donors and cancer patients. Germline assignment: CDR1 SGHDT and CDR2 YYEEEE. The CDR3 is 14 residues long. V was cut by 4 bases and J by 4 bases, with 14 bases left in between. Clones were read by immunoSEQ multiplex PCR, and TCRdb kept only the in-frame ones, dropping some. Of some 97,000 clones listed, about 90% are singletons. The specimen sequenced was blood. J is TRBJ1-2 and V is TRBV5-6; maybe TRBD1 (5 bases). This clonotype was obtained from a woman in her 50s in good health. The CDR3 here is CASSTGGRFYGYTF. The CDR3 DNA reads as TGTGCCAGCAGCACGGGGGGGAGATTCTATGGCTACACCTTC. Together with reference TRBV5-6 and TRBJ1-2, the CDR3 gives the full variable domain: DAGVTQSPTHLIKTRGQQVTLRCSPKSGHDTVSWYQQALGQGPQFIFQYYEEEERQRGNFPDRFSGHQFPNYSSELNVNALLLGDSALYLCASSTGGRFYGYTFGSGTRLTVV.